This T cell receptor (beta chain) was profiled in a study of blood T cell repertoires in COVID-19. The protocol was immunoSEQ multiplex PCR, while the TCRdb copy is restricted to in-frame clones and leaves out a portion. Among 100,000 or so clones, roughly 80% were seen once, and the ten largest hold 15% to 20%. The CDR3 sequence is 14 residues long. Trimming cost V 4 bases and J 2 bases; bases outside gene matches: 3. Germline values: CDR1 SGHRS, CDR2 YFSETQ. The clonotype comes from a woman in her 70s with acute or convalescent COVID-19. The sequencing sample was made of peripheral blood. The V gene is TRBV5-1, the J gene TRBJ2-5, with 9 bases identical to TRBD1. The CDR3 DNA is TGCGCCAGCAGCAAGGGACAGGGACAAGAGACCCAGTACTTC. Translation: CASSKGQGQETQYF.